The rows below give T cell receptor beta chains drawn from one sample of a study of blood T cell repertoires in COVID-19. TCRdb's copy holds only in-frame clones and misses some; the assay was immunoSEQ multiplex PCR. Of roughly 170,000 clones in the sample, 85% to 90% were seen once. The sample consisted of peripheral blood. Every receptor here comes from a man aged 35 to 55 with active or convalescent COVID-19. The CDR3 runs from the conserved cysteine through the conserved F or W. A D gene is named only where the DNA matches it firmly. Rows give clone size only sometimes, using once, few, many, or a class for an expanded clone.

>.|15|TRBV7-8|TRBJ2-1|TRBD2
CASSFRGGPYNEQFF
TGTGCCAGCAGCTTCCGCGGGGGGCCATACAATGAGCAGTTCTTC
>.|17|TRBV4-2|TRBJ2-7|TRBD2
CASSQERTSGVIYEQYF
TGTGCCAGCAGCCAAGAGAGGACTAGCGGGGTGATCTACGAGCAGTACTTC
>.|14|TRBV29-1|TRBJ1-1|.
CSENRAGGNTEAFF
TGCAGCGAAAACAGGGCTGGGGGAAACACTGAAGCTTTCTTT
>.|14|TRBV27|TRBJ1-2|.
CASRTTAGNYGYTF
TGTGCCAGCAGAACGACCGCGGGTAACTATGGCTACACCTTC
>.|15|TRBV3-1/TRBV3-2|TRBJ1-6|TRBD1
CASSQEKGAVSPLHF
TGTGCCAGCAGCCAAGAAAAGGGGGCCGTGTCACCCCTCCACTTT
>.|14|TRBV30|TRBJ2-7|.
CAWNQRTDSYEQYF
TGTGCCTGGAACCAAAGGACAGACTCCTACGAGCAGTACTTC
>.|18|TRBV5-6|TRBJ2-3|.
CASSLGPPPMTSQDTQYF
TGTGCCAGCAGCTTGGGGCCCCCCCCAATGACTAGTCAAGATACGCAGTATTTT
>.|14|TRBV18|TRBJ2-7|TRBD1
CASSYQQGPYEQYF
TGTGCCAGCTCATACCAACAGGGGCCCTACGAGCAGTACTTC
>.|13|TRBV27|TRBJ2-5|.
CASRYTSQETQYF
TGTGCCAGCAGGTACACCTCCCAAGAGACCCAGTACTTC
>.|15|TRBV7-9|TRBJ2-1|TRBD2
CASSHWTSSPDEQFF
TGTGCCAGCAGCCACTGGACTAGCTCTCCGGATGAGCAGTTCTTC
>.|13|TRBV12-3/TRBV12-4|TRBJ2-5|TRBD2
CASRRGGGETQYF
TGTGCCAGCAGGCGGGGGGGCGGAGAGACCCAGTACTTC
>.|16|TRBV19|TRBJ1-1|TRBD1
CASSLMTGDLDTEAFF
TGTGCCAGTAGTCTAATGACAGGGGACCTGGACACTGAAGCTTTCTTT
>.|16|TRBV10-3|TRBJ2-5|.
CAISDRGGGIQETQYF
TGTGCCATCAGTGACCGAGGGGGGGGGATTCAAGAGACCCAGTACTTC
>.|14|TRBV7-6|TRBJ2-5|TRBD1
CASSPNRGRETQYF
TGTGCCAGCAGCCCTAACAGGGGGCGAGAGACCCAGTACTTC
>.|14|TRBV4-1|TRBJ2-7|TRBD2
CASSQSGGSYEQYF
TGCGCCAGCAGCCAAAGCGGGGGGTCCTACGAGCAGTACTTC
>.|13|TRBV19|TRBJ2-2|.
CASSLGEVGELFF
TGTGCCAGTAGTTTAGGGGAGGTCGGGGAGCTGTTTTTT
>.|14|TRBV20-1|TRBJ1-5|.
CSASFRAGDQPQHF
TGCAGTGCTAGTTTTAGGGCAGGGGATCAGCCCCAGCATTTT
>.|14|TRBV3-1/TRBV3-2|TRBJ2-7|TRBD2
CASSLRLAGYEQYF
TGTGCCAGCAGCCTCAGACTAGCCGGTTACGAGCAGTACTTC
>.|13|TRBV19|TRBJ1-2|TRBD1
CASSRGQGRGYTF
TGTGCCAGTAGCCGGGGACAGGGTCGTGGCTACACCTTC
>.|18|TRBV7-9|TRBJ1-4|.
CASSLKRHGGATNEKLFF
TGTGCCAGCAGCTTAAAAAGACATGGAGGGGCAACTAATGAAAAACTGTTTTTT
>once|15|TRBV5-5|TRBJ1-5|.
CASSGNDRINQPQHF
TGTGCCAGCAGCGGAAACGACAGGATCAATCAGCCCCAGCATTTT
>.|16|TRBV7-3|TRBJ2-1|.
CASSRRDGIFDNEQFF
TGTGCCAGCAGTAGGAGGGACGGGATTTTTGACAATGAGCAGTTCTTC
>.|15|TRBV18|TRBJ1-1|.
CASSPPQPLNTEAFF
TGTGCCAGCTCACCACCACAGCCCCTGAACACTGAAGCTTTCTTT
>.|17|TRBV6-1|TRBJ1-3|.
CASSEARGTFTGNTIYF
TGTGCCAGCAGTGAAGCTAGAGGGACATTTACTGGAAACACCATATATTTT
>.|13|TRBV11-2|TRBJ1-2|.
CASSLGRSYGYTF
TGTGCCAGCAGCTTAGGTAGGAGCTATGGCTACACCTTC
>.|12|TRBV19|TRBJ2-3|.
CASTQGGDTQYF
TGTGCCAGTACCCAAGGGGGAGATACGCAGTATTTT
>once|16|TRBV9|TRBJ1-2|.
CASSVEGDGSLYGYTF
TGTGCCAGCAGCGTAGAGGGGGACGGGTCCCTCTATGGCTACACCTTC
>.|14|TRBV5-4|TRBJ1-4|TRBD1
CASSKDRVEEKLFF
TGTGCCAGCAGCAAAGACAGGGTTGAAGAAAAACTGTTTTTT
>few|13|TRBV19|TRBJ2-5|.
CASSRAYQETQYF
TGTGCCAGTAGTAGGGCTTACCAAGAGACCCAGTACTTC
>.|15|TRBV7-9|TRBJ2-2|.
CASSLDPGDTGELFF
TGTGCCAGCAGCTTAGACCCAGGGGACACCGGGGAGCTGTTTTTT
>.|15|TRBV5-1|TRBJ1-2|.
CASSPEGGGWDGYTF
TGCGCCAGCAGCCCTGAGGGCGGGGGCTGGGATGGCTACACCTTC
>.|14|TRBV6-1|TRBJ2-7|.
CASSELSVFYEQYF
TGTGCCAGCAGTGAACTATCGGTTTTCTACGAGCAGTACTTC
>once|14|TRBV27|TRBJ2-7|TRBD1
CASSRTGQNYEQYF
TGTGCCAGCAGTCGGACAGGGCAGAACTACGAGCAGTACTTC
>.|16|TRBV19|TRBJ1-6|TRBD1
CASSITGVSYNSPLHF
TGTGCCAGTAGTATAACAGGGGTCTCCTATAATTCACCCCTCCACTTT
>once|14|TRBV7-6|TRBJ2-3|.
CASSLFAGTDTQYF
TGTGCCAGCAGCTTATTCGCGGGGACAGATACGCAGTATTTT
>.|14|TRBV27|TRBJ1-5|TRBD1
CASSLDRVHQPQHF
TGTGCCAGCAGTTTGGACAGGGTGCATCAGCCCCAGCATTTT
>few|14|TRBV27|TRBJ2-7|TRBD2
CASSIAGAVYEQYF
TGTGCCAGCAGCATAGCGGGGGCTGTGTACGAGCAGTACTTC
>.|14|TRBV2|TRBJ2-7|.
CASSQRALSGEQYF
TGTGCCAGCAGCCAACGGGCCCTCAGCGGCGAGCAGTACTTC
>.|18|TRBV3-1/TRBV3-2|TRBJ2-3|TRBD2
CASSYGGVEVLSTDTQYF
TGTGCCAGCAGCTATGGGGGGGTGGAAGTCCTCAGCACAGATACGCAGTATTTT
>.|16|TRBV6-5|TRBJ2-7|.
CASSYSRPGSSYEQYF
TGTGCCAGCAGTTACTCGAGACCGGGATCCTCCTACGAGCAGTACTTC
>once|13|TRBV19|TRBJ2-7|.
CASSIGLSYEQYF
TGTGCCAGTAGTATTGGACTCTCCTACGAGCAGTACTTC
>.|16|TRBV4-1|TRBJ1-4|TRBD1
CASSPTTGGGNEKLFF
TGCGCCAGCAGTCCAACAACAGGGGGCGGTAATGAAAAACTGTTTTTT
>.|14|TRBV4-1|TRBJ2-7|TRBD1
CASRTRDRAYEQYF
TGCGCCAGCAGGACCCGGGACAGGGCCTACGAGCAGTACTTC
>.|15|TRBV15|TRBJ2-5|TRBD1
CATSRDRTGQETQYF
TGTGCCACCAGCAGAGACCGGACAGGCCAAGAGACCCAGTACTTC
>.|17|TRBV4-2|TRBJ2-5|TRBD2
CASSQTGLGTSGETQYF
TGTGCCAGCAGCCAAACGGGACTGGGGACTAGTGGTGAGACCCAGTACTTC
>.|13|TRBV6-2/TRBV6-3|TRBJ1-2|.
CASSSQQYYGYTF
TGTGCCAGCAGTTCACAGCAGTACTATGGCTACACCTTC
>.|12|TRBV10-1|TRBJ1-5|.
CASSPTGQPQHF
TGCGCCAGCAGTCCGACGGGTCAGCCCCAGCATTTT
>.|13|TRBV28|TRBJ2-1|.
CASTGYPYNEQFF
TGTGCCAGCACAGGGTACCCCTACAATGAGCAGTTCTTC
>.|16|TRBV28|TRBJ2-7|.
CASAGAGHPWGYEQYF
TGTGCCAGCGCCGGAGCGGGCCATCCGTGGGGCTACGAGCAGTACTTC
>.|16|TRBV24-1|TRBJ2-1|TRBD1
CATSDTGTGGYNEQFF
TGTGCCACCAGTGACACCGGGACAGGGGGCTACAATGAGCAGTTCTTC
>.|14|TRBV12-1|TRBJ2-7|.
CASSFRDRVYEQYF
TGTGCCAGCAGCTTCCGGGACAGGGTCTACGAGCAGTACTTC
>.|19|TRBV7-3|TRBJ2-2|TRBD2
CASSPRTSGGAHWAGELFF
TGTGCCAGCAGCCCCCGGACTAGCGGGGGGGCGCATTGGGCCGGGGAGCTGTTTTTT
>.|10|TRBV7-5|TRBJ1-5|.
CVQTEQPQHF
TGTGTACAGACAGAACAGCCCCAGCATTTT
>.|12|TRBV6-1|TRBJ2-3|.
CASSEQGDTQYF
TGTGCCAGCAGTGAACAGGGGGATACGCAGTATTTT
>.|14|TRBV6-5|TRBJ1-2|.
CASSQRGGDYGYTF
TGTGCCAGCAGTCAAAGAGGGGGGGACTATGGCTACACCTTC
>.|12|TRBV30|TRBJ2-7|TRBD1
CAGSDRVYEQYF
TGTGCCGGTTCGGACAGGGTGTACGAGCAGTACTTC
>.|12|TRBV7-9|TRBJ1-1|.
CASSLVAKEAFF
TGTGCCAGCAGCTTAGTAGCCAAGGAAGCTTTCTTT
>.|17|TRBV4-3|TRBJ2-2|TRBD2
CASSRGTSGGWAGELFF
TGCGCCAGCAGCCGAGGGACTAGCGGGGGGTGGGCCGGGGAGCTGTTTTTT
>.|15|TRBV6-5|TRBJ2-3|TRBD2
CATQTMAGGTDTQYF
TGTGCCACCCAGACGATGGCGGGGGGCACAGATACGCAGTATTTT